What follows are 20 T cell receptor beta chains derived from one specimen sequenced in a study of T cells in Graves' hyperthyroidism and ophthalmopathy. The TCR beta CDR3 regions underwent amplification using RNA transcripts as the source. During a first-round RT-PCR of the TCR CDR3, the HTBI primer set was used. In TCRdb, the multiplex PCR reads were re-called with MiXCR into one record per CDR3 protein. The table has 300,000 to 450,000 distinct CDR3 sequences, about 15% seen once. Material: blood. Receptors were obtained from a woman in her sixties with Graves' hyperthyroidism.

The genes are TRBV20-1 and TRBJ2-1; 10 nucleotides match TRBD2. CDR1 and CDR2 (germline): DFQATT, SNEGSKA (reference sequence). The CDR3 length is 14 residues. With V trimmed by 1 base and J by 14 bases, 11 bases remained unmatched. The CDR3: CSARGEREGLGEFF. In nucleotides, the CDR3 is TGCAGTGCTAGAGGGGAGCGGGAGGGCCTTGGTGAGTTCTTC.

V usage is TRBV20-1 and J usage is TRBJ2-4; 7 bases match TRBD1. Germline V gene data show CDR1 as DFQATT and CDR2 as SNEGSKA (reference sequence). The CDR3 is 13 residues long. After removal of 3 bases from V and 8 bases from J, the junction contained 7 bases not matched to a gene. The CDR3 DNA reads as TGCAGTGCTAGGGCGACAGGGTTGGACATTCAGTACTTC. Residues: CSARATGLDIQYF.

This clonotype was recorded many times. V gene TRBV6-1 combines with J gene TRBJ1-1; 10 nucleotides align to TRBD1. V was pared by 4 bases and J by 3 bases, with 5 bases of the junction left unmatched. This CDR3 comprises 15 residues. Germline CDR1 is MNHNS and CDR2 is SASEGT. The CDR3 sequence: CASSVTGQGHTEAFF. The CDR3 DNA sequence: TGTGCCAGCAGTGTAACGGGACAGGGGCACACTGAAGCTTTCTTT.

This clonotype has just a few counts. The genes are TRBV30 and TRBJ2-7, with 10 bases aligning to TRBD2. This CDR3 spans 14 amino acids. From germline, CDR1 is GTSNPN and CDR2 SVGIG (reference sequence). V gave up 3 bases and J gave up 4 bases; unmatched junction bases: 6. In nucleotides, the CDR3 is TGTGCCTGGAGCCGGACTAGCGGCGGGTACGAGCAGTACTTC. Translation: CAWSRTSGGYEQYF.

In this sample, this clonotype turned up a few times. The chain carries TRBV12-3 or TRBV12-4 and TRBJ2-7; no clear D. V lost 10 bases and J lost 5, with 3 bases in between. CDR3 size: 8 residues. The CDR3 DNA reads as TGTGCCACCCACGAGCAGTACTTC. As protein: CATHEQYF.

This clonotype was seen only a few times. The rearrangement uses TRBV19 and TRBJ1-2; TRBD1 might be the D (5 bases). Germline lookup yields CDR1 LNHDA and CDR2 SQIVND (reference sequence). The CDR3 totals 13 residues. The V end lost 11 bases, the J end lost 5 bases, and 18 bases lay between the germline ends. CDR3 coding DNA: TGTGCCGGCCCGAGGGGCGCCCAATATGGCTACACCTTC. As protein: CAGPRGAQYGYTF. The whole variable domain, remainder taken from reference TRBV19 and TRBJ1-2, is DGGITQSPKYLFRKEGQNVTLSCEQNLNHDAMYWYRQDPGQGLRLIYYSQIVNDFQKGDIAEGYSVSREKKESFPLTVTSAQKNPTAFYLCAGPRGAQYGYTFGSGTRLTVV.

This clonotype was detected a few times. V is TRBV12-3 or TRBV12-4 and J is TRBJ1-1; D not certain. The CDR3 has 14 amino acids. V dropped 3 bases and J dropped 1 base, with 9 bases sitting between them. The CDR3, as DNA: TGTGCCAGCAGTTTGTACGGATCGAACACTGAAGCTTTCTTT. Amino acid sequence: CASSLYGSNTEAFF.

This clonotype has at least ten counts. The V call is TRBV10-3, the J call TRBJ2-7, with TRBD2 matching 11 bases. Germline V gene lookup returns CDR1 ENHRY and CDR2 SYGVKD. V was clipped by 6 bases and J by 4 bases; unmatched bases: 5. CDR3 length: 14 residues. CDR3 in DNA: TGTGCCATCAGGATAACTAGCGGGAGTTACGAGCAGTACTTC. This sequence encodes CAIRITSGSYEQYF.

The chain joins TRBV29-1 to TRBJ1-4; TRBD1 matches at 8 bases. Germline assignment: CDR1 SQVTM and CDR2 ANQGSEA. This CDR3 comprises 13 residues. With 5 bases clipped from V and 7 bases from J, the junction kept 6 bases outside the gene matches. CDR3 residues: CSVSDRGGEKLFF. In nucleotides, the CDR3 is TGCAGCGTTTCCGACAGGGGAGGTGAAAAACTGTTTTTT.

This chain connects TRBV7-2 to TRBJ1-4; 7 positions match TRBD1. The trim removed 8 bases at V and 6 bases at J, leaving 9 bases unmatched. This CDR3 region has 14 residues. Per the germline V gene, CDR1 is SGHTA and CDR2 is FQGNSA. This chain's CDR3 is CASFSGRGDEKLFF. The CDR3 region has the DNA TGTGCCAGCTTCTCGGGCAGGGGGGATGAAAAACTGTTTTTT.

V usage is TRBV5-5 and J usage is TRBJ2-7; 8 bases are shared with TRBD1. CDR1 and CDR2 from the germline V gene are SGHKS and YYEKEE (reference sequence). The CDR3 consists of 14 residues. V shed 2 bases, J shed 2 bases, and the junction held 3 bases outside the gene matches. CDR3 region: CASSLQGVPYEQYF. As DNA, the CDR3 is TGTGCCAGCAGCTTACAGGGGGTACCCTACGAGCAGTACTTC.

This clonotype was seen a handful of times. The chain couples TRBV2 to TRBJ1-1, with TRBD1 as a possible D gene (6 bases). CDR1 SNHLY and CDR2 FYNNEI come from the germline V gene. Trimming cost V 7 bases and J 2 bases, with 20 bases left between them. CDR3 length: 16 residues. The CDR3 is CASTQTGRGGNTEAFF. Written as DNA, the CDR3 is TGTGCCAGCACCCAGACAGGCCGGGGAGGAAACACTGAAGCTTTCTTT.

A word on this clonotype: This may stem from a read error, because a much larger clone lies one nucleotide away. The V and J genes are TRBV6-1 and TRBJ2-3; D gene uncertain. There are 14 residues in the CDR3. Germline V gene data show CDR1 as MNHNS and CDR2 as SASEGT. Trimming left V 0 bases short and J 5 bases short, with 9 bases between. This chain's CDR3 is CASSEAGRLDTQYF. DNA of the CDR3: TGTGCCAGCAGTGAAGCCGGCCGGTTAGATACGCAGTATTTT.

This clonotype has ten or more counts. The genes are TRBV12-3 or TRBV12-4 and TRBJ1-2, with 7 bases aligning to TRBD1. The CDR3 consists of 15 residues. With 2 bases clipped from V and 4 bases from J, the junction kept 7 bases outside the gene matches. The CDR3 DNA reads as TGTGCCAGCAGTTTACGAGGGGGCGAGTCCTATGGCTACACCTTC. Amino acid sequence: CASSLRGGESYGYTF.

Concerning this clonotype itself: This may be a read error, as it is one base from a much larger clone. The chain has TRBV27 and TRBJ1-1; no reliable D call. This CDR3 contains 16 residues. Looked up from germline, CDR1 is MNHEY and CDR2 is SMNVEV (reference sequence). The CDR3 reads CAGSPRAYTMNTEAFF. CDR3 bases: TGTGCCGGCAGTCCCCGTGCCTACACAATGAACACTGAAGCTTTCTTT.

This clonotype occurred a few times. V is TRBV13 and J is TRBJ2-5; the D gene is possibly TRBD2 (6 bases). The CDR3 contains 14 residues. The V gene's germline CDR1 is PRHDT and CDR2 FYEKMQ (reference sequence). Trimming removed 5 bases at V and 6 bases at J, with 16 bases between. The CDR3 nucleotides read TGTGCCAGCAGCACCACCGGGAGAACCCAGACCCAGTACTTC. It yields the protein CASSTTGRTQTQYF.

This clonotype occurred many times. The CDR3 coding sequence is TGTGCCAGCAGCTCCCGGACTGTAAACACCGGGGAGCTGTTTTTT. This gives the protein CASSSRTVNTGELFF. The chain recombines TRBV7-2 with TRBJ2-2, with a possible D match to TRBD2 (5 bases). CDR1 and CDR2 from the germline V gene are SGHTA and FQGNSA. V was cut by 4 bases and J by 2 bases, with 11 bases left in between. The CDR3 covers 15 residues.

The table lists this clonotype with many counts. CDR3 bases: TGCAGCGTTGAAGTTGGACACAGCTACAATGAGCAGTTCTTC. This translates into CSVEVGHSYNEQFF. The genes are TRBV29-1 and TRBJ2-1; TRBD1 is a possible D gene (5 bases). The CDR3 is 14 amino acids. Trimming removed 1 base at V and 3 bases at J, with 10 bases between. The V gene's germline CDR1 is SQVTM and CDR2 ANQGSEA.

There are a few counts of this clonotype. The chain couples TRBV10-3 to TRBJ2-2, with D maybe TRBD1 (5 bases). The CDR3 has 13 amino acids. Germline V gene data show CDR1 as ENHRY and CDR2 as SYGVKD. Trimming removed 4 bases from V and 7 bases from J, with 10 bases in between. The CDR3 here is CAISAGQGGELFF. The CDR3 DNA reads TGTGCCATCAGTGCTGGGCAGGGCGGGGAGCTGTTTTTT.

This clonotype has a handful of counts. The CDR3 reads CASSWDRGTGELFF. The CDR3 nucleotides are TGTGCCAGCAGTTGGGACAGGGGAACCGGGGAGCTGTTTTTT. This chain connects TRBV6-1 to TRBJ2-2, with TRBD1 matching over 10 bases. This CDR3 comprises 14 residues. Losses at the gene ends were 5 bases for V and 5 bases for J; bases not matched to a gene: 2. Looked up from germline, CDR1 is MNHNS and CDR2 is SASEGT.